The T cell receptor (beta chain) under discussion was sequenced for a study of cytomegalovirus exposure and HLA in healthy donors. Produced via immunoSEQ multiplex PCR; TCRdb's table is partial and in-frame only. The sample lists about 240,000 clones, approximately 83% occurring once. Donors came from a validation cohort of about 120 subjects, distinct from the first 666-subject cohort. Germline V lookup: CDR1 SGHNT, CDR2 YENEEA. Trimming stripped 2 bases from V and 2 bases from J, with 13 bases between. The length of the CDR3 is 15 residues. The chain uses TRBV11-3 and TRBJ2-7, with a weak D call TRBD2 (6 bases). This sequence was found in a woman in her thirties in good health and CMV-seropositive. The sample was PBMCs. This CDR3 is CASSLLLAGTYEQYF. The CDR3 bases are TGTGCCAGCAGCTTATTACTAGCAGGGACCTACGAGCAGTACTTC.